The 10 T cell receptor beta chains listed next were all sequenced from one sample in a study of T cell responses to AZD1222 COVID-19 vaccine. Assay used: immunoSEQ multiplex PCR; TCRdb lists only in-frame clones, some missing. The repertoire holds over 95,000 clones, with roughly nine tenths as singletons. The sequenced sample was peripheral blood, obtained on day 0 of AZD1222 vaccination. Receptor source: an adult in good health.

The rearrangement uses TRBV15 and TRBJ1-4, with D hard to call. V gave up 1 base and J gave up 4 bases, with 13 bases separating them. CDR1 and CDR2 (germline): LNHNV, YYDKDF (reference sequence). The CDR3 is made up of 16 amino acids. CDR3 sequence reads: CATSRAPNRLNEKLFF. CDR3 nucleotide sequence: TGTGCCACCAGCAGAGCTCCGAATAGACTTAATGAAAAACTGTTTTTT. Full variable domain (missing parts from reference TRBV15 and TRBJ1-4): DAMVIQNPRYQVTQFGKPVTLSCSQTLNHNVMYWYQQKSSQAPKLLFHYYDKDFNNEADTPDNFQSRRPNTSFCFLDIRSPGLGDTAMYLCATSRAPNRLNEKLFFGSGTQLSVL.

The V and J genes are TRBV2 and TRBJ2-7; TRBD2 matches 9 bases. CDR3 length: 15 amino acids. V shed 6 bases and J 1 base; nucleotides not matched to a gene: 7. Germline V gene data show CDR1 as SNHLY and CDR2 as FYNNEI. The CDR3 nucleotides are TGTGCCAGCAGCAACGGGCGGGGGGGATCCTACGAGCAGTACTTC. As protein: CASSNGRGGSYEQYF.

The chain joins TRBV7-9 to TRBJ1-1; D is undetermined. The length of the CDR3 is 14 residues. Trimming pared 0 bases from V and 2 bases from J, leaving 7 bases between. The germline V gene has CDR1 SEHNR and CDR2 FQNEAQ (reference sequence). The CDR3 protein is CASSLASSNTEAFF. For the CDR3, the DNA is TGTGCCAGCAGCTTAGCGTCCAGTAACACTGAAGCTTTCTTT.

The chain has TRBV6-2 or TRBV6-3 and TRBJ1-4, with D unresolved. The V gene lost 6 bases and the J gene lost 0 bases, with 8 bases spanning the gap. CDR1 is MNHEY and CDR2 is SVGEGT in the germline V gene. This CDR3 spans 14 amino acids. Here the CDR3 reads CASSKRATNEKLFF. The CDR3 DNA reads TGTGCCAGCAGCAAAAGGGCAACTAATGAAAAACTGTTTTTT.

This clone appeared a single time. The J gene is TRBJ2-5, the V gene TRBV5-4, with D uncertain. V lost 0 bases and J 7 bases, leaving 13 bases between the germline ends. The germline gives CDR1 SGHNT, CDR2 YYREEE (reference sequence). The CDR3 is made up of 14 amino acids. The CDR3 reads CASSLVTPPGTQYF. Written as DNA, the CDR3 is TGTGCCAGCAGCTTGGTTACCCCCCCAGGGACCCAGTACTTC.

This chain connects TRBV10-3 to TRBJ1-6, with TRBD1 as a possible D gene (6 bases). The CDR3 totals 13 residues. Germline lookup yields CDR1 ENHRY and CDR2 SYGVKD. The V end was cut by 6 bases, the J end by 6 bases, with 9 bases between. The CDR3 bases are TGTGCCATCAGGGACAGTCCTAATTCACCCCTCCACTTT. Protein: CAIRDSPNSPLHF.

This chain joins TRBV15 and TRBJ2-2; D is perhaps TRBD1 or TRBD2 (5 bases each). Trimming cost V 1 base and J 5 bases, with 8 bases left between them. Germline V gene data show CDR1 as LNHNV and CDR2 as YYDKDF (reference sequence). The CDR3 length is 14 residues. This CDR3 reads CATSRVWGTGELFF. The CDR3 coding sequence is TGTGCCACCAGCAGAGTGTGGGGGACCGGGGAGCTGTTTTTT.

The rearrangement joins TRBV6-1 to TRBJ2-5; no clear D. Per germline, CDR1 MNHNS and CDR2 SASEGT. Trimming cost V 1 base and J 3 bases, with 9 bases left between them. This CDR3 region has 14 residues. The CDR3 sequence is CASSEGPAEETQYF. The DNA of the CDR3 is TGTGCCAGCAGTGAAGGCCCAGCAGAAGAGACCCAGTACTTC.

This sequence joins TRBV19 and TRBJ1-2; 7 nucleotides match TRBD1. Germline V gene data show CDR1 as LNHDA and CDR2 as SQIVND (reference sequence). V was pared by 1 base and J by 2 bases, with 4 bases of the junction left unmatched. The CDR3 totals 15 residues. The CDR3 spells CASSIVETGNYGYTF. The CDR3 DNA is TGTGCCAGTAGTATAGTCGAGACAGGGAACTATGGCTACACCTTC. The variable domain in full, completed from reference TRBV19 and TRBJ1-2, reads DGGITQSPKYLFRKEGQNVTLSCEQNLNHDAMYWYRQDPGQGLRLIYYSQIVNDFQKGDIAEGYSVSREKKESFPLTVTSAQKNPTAFYLCASSIVETGNYGYTFGSGTRLTVV.

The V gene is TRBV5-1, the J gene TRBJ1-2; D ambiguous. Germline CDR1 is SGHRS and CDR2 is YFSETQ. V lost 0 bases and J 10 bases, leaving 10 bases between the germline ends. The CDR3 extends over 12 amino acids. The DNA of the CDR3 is TGCGCCAGCAGCTTGGGTAGAAGTCCCTACACCTTC. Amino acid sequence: CASSLGRSPYTF. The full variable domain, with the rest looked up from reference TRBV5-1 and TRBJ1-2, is KAGVTQTPRYLIKTRGQQVTLSCSPISGHRSVSWYQQTPGQGLQFLFEYFSETQRNKGNFPGRFSGRQFSNSRSEMNVSTLELGDSALYLCASSLGRSPYTFGSGTRLTVV.